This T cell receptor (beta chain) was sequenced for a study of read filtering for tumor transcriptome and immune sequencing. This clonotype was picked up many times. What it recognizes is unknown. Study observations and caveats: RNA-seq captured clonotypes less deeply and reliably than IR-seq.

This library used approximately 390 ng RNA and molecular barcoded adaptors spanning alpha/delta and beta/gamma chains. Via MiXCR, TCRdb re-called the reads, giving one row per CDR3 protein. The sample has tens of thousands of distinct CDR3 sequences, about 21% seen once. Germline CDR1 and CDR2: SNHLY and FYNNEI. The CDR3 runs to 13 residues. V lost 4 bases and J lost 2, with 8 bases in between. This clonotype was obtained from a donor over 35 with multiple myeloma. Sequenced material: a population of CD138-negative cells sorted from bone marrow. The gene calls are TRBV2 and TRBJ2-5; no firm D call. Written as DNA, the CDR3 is TGTGCCAGCAGTGCGCGGTGGCAAGAGACCCAGTACTTC. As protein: CASSARWQETQYF. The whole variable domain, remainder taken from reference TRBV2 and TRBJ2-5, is EPEVTQTPSHQVTQMGQEVILRCVPISNHLYFYWYRQILGQKVEFLVSFYNNEISEKSEIFDDQFSVERPDGSNFTLKIRSTKLEDSAMYFCASSARWQETQYFGPGTRLLVL.